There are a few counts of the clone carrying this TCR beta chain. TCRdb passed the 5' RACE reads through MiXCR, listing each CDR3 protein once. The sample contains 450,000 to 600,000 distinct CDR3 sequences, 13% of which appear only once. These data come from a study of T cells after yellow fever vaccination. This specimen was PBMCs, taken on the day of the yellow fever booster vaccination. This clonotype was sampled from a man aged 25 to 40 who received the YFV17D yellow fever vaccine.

CDR3 sequence reads: CASTKGPEFGSGYTF. The CDR3 nucleotides are TGTGCCAGCACCAAAGGACCCGAGTTTGGTTCGGGCTACACCTTC. The genes are TRBV11-2 and TRBJ1-2; D is unclear. Germline values: CDR1 SGHAT, CDR2 FQNNGV. The CDR3 runs to 15 residues. Trimming left V 7 bases short and J 8 bases short, with 23 bases between.